This T cell receptor (beta chain) was found in a study of blood T cell repertoires in COVID-19. The CDR3 runs 15 residues. Trimming left V 0 bases short and J 0 bases short, with 8 bases between. From germline, CDR1 is GTSNPN and CDR2 SVGIG (reference sequence). Libraries were prepared by immunoSEQ multiplex PCR; TCRdb keeps only in-frame clonotypes and omits some of them. The table shows some 200,000 clones, with 85% to 90% occurring only once. The sequencing input was peripheral blood. This clonotype was sampled from a man in his late teens or twenties with active or convalescent COVID-19. The chain links TRBV30 to TRBJ2-2; D gene uncertain. The CDR3 spells CAWSVPQTNTGELFF. The DNA for the CDR3 is TGTGCCTGGAGTGTACCACAGACGAACACCGGGGAGCTGTTTTTT.